This T cell receptor beta chain was recovered during a study of control samples from healthy donors and cancer patients. This CDR3 has 15 amino acids. The germline V gene encodes CDR1 MNHEY and CDR2 SVGAGI. The ends lost 7 bases at V and 2 bases at J; junction bases unmatched: 9. Here immunoSEQ multiplex PCR was the method, and the copy in TCRdb shows in-frame clones only, minus some. The sample includes approximately 30,000 clones, roughly 94% of them seen just once. Sequenced material: blood. This clonotype originated in a man in his sixties in good health. This chain joins TRBV6-5 and TRBJ2-7, with 9 nucleotides matching TRBD1. CDR3 DNA: TGTGCCAGCAATCCGGGACAGGGTAGAACCTACGAGCAGTACTTC. This gives the protein CASNPGQGRTYEQYF.